This TCR beta chain was sequenced in a study of T cells in narcolepsy. Study-wide results and caveats: Autoreactive clonotypes reportedly recurred in blood of same and different patients, not controls.

Clones were read by immunoSEQ multiplex PCR, and TCRdb kept only the in-frame ones, dropping some. Here the sample spans tens of thousands of clones, more than 75% being singletons. Note on this clone: Antigen specificity is unknown.

Trimming shortened V by 0 bases and J by 3 bases, and 14 bases separated the two germline ends. Germline assignment: CDR1 SGHRS and CDR2 YFSETQ. CDR3 length: 16 amino acids. The receptor was isolated from a human donor with narcolepsy. The sample was CD45RA- memory CD4+ T cells from PBMCs. This chain links TRBV5-1 with TRBJ2-3; D is perhaps TRBD2 (5 bases). This CDR3 is CASSLVPAGETDTQYF. The CDR3 DNA sequence: TGCGCCAGCAGCTTGGTCCCGGCCGGGGAGACAGATACGCAGTATTTT.